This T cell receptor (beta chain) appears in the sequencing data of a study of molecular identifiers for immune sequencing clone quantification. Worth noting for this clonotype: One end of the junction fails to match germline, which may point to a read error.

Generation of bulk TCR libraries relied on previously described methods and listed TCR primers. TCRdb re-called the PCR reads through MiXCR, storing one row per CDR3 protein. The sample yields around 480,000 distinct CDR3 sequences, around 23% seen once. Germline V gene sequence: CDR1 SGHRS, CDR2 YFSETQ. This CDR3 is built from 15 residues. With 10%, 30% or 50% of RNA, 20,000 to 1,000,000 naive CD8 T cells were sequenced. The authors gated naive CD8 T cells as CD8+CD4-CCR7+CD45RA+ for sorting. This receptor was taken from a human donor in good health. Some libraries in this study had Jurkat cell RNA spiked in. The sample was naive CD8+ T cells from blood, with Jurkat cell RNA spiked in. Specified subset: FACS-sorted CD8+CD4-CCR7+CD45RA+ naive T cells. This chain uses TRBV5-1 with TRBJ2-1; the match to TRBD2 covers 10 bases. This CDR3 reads CASSEGLAAYNEQLF. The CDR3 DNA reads TGCGCCAGCAGCGAAGGACTAGCGGCCTACAATGAGCAGCTCTTC. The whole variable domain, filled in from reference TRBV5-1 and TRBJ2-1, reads KAGVTQTPRYLIKTRGQQVTLSCSPISGHRSVSWYQQTPGQGLQFLFEYFSETQRNKGNFPGRFSGRQFSNSRSEMNVSTLELGDSALYLCASSEGLAAYNEQLFGPGTRLTVL.